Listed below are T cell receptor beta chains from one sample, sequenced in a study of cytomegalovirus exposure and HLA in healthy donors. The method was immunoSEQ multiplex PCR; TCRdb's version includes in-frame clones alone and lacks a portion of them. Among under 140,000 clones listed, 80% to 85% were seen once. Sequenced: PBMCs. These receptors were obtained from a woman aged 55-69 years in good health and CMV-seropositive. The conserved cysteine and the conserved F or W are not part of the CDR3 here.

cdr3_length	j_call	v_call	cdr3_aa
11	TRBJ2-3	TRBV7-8	ASSRVTTDTQY
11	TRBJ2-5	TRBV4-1	ASSLVGGETQY
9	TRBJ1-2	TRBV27	ASQGYDGYT
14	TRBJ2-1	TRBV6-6	ASTKTSGRGPNEQF
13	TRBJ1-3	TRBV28	ASSLISSSGNTIY
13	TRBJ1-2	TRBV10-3	AISPGGGSNYGYT
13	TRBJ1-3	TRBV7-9	ASSPNLVVSNTIY
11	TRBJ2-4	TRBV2	ANSGTERNIQY
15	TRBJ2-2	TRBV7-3	ASSLNGAGATVGELF
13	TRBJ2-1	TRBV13	ASSFGTSGRAAII
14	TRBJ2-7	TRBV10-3	AISERPTSIVHEQY
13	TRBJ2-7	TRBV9	ASSVEGRGIYEQY
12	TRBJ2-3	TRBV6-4	ASSGSGSTDTQY
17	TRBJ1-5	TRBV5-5	ASSPTRDRGIDSNQPQH
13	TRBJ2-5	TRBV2	ASSGLAGASETQY
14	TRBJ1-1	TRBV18	ASSSTKQGLNTEAF
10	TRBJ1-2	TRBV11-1	ASSGDSYGYT
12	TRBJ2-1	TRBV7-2	ASGGAGIWNEQF
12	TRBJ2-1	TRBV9	ASSRRTAYNEQF
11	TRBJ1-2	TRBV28	ASSLAAAYGYT
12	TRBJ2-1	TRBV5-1	ASSPELSYNEQF
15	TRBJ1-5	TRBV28	ASSLPLAAGSNQPQH
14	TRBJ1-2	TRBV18	ASSPPRQRPYTSYT
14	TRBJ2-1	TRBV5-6	ASSLAIGTGAWEQF
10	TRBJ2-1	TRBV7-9	ASLTSSYEQF
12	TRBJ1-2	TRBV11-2	ASSLVSGIYGYT
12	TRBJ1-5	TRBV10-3	AISPTGENQPQH
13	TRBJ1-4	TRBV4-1	ASSQVEVVGGRRF
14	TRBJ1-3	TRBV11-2	ASSFTGTGVGNTIY
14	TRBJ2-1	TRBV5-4	ASSRRGGSSYNEQF
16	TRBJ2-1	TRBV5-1	ASSLAKRSGSSYNEQF
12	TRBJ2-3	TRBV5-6	ASSIVSGTDTQY
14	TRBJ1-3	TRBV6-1	ASSELFRGVENTIY
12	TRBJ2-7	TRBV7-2	ASSSQQGPYEQY